The source of this T cell receptor (beta chain) is a study of OX40 agonist ivuxolimab in advanced cancers. Study as a whole: Ivuxolimab, an agonistic anti-OX40 (CD134) antibody, was given to patients. Three patients showed partial responses: one hepatocellular carcinoma and two cutaneous melanoma cases. Overall study findings and caveats: Partial responders receiving 0.1-3.0 mg/kg showed among the lowest clonal expansion.

Assay used: immunoSEQ multiplex PCR; TCRdb lists only in-frame clones, some missing. The sample yields about 83,000 clones, roughly nine tenths seen once. A remark on this clone: As yet, its antigen is unknown. At one end, the junction sequence differs from germline, possibly due to a read error.

Germline CDR1 is SGHKS and CDR2 is YYEKEE (reference sequence). The CDR3 loop spans 13 amino acids. The genes are TRBV5-5 and TRBJ1-1; no clear D. The material sequenced was CD4+ or CD8+ T cells sorted from blood, taken in a trial of the OX40 agonist ivuxolimab. The clonotype originates from an adult with an advanced solid tumor such as melanoma, head and neck, liver or kidney cancer. This chain's CDR3 is CASSLGGNPEAFF. CDR3 coding DNA: TGTGCCAGCAGCTTGGGTGGGAACCCTGAAGCTTTCTTT. The variable domain in full, with the rest retrieved from reference TRBV5-5 and TRBJ1-1, is DAGVTQSPTHLIKTRGQQVTLRCSPISGHKSVSWYQQVLGQGPQFIFQYYEKEERGRGNFPDRFSARQFPNYSSELNVNALLLGDSALYLCASSLGGNPEAFFGQGTRLTVV.